These 12 T cell receptor beta chains originate from one sample sequenced in a study of blood T cells in healthy people across ages. Sample-barcoded 5' priming and a J-beta primer mix drove a second PCR of 7 to 11 cycles. TCRdb used MiXCR to reprocess the 5' RACE reads, holding one entry per CDR3 protein. The sample holds about 1.8 million distinct CDR3 sequences, around half seen once. Sequencing used blood. All receptors come from a woman aged 35 to 49 in good health.

The chain employs TRBV6-2 or TRBV6-3 and TRBJ2-7; D is perhaps TRBD2 (6 bases). Judging by the DNA end, TRBJ2-5 fits better; the J call may be wrong. This CDR3 is 14 amino acids long. Germline lookup yields CDR1 MNHEY and CDR2 SVGEGT. CDR3 sequence: CASSYYRGAGTQYF. Written as DNA, the CDR3 is TGTGCCAGCAGTTACTATCGCGGGGCGGGGACCCAGTACTTC.

The J gene is TRBJ2-2, the V gene TRBV29-1; D may be TRBD1 (6 bases). The CDR3 is 14 amino acids. Germline CDR1 reads SQVTM; CDR2 reads ANQGSEA. The germline V and J ends were trimmed by 6 bases and 6 bases, with 17 bases remaining between them. The CDR3 sequence is CSVRDTGLSGELFF. CDR3 bases: TGCAGCGTCAGAGATACAGGGCTCTCCGGGGAGCTGTTTTTT.

This chain joins TRBV6-2 or TRBV6-3 and TRBJ2-4; 11 bases line up with TRBD1. The J call is in doubt because the DNA end fits TRBJ2-5 better. CDR3 length: 17 residues. CDR1 and CDR2 from the germline V gene are MNHEY and SVGEGT. This CDR3 is CASSPGQGASIQETQYF. The CDR3 DNA is TGTGCCAGCAGCCCAGGACAGGGGGCGAGTATCCAAGAGACCCAGTACTTC.

The chain uses TRBV4-3 and TRBJ1-4; 8 bases agree with TRBD1. The germline V gene has CDR1 LGHNA and CDR2 YSLEER. Trimming removed 4 bases from V and 11 bases from J; junction bases left unmatched: 6. The CDR3 loop spans 13 amino acids. The CDR3 spells CASSRDRSSKLFF. The CDR3 DNA reads as TGCGCCAGCAGCCGGGACAGGTCGTCTAAACTGTTTTTT.

This chain uses TRBV6-5 with TRBJ1-2; D is unclear. The germline V and J ends were trimmed by 0 bases and 8 bases, with 10 bases remaining between them. The length of the CDR3 is 13 residues. The germline V gene has CDR1 MNHEY and CDR2 SVGAGI. The CDR3: CASSYSHSLGYTF. CDR3 DNA: TGTGCCAGCAGTTACTCGCACAGTTTGGGCTACACCTTC.

This clonotype was counted only a few times. The chain links TRBV7-2 to TRBJ2-5; 11 bases fit TRBD2. CDR1 SGHTA and CDR2 FQGNSA come from the germline V gene. V lost 4 bases and J lost 2; bases outside the gene matches: 6. CDR3 length: 16 residues. CDR3 sequence reads: CASSSRLAGPQETQYF. CDR3 nucleotides: TGTGCCAGCAGCTCCAGACTAGCGGGGCCTCAAGAGACCCAGTACTTC.

The chain links TRBV5-1 to TRBJ2-1; the D is unclear. The CDR3 consists of 15 residues. The V gene's germline CDR1 is SGHRS and CDR2 YFSETQ. Trimming left V 0 bases short and J 0 bases short, with 7 bases between. Written as DNA, the CDR3 is TGCGCCAGCAGCTTGGCCCAGGTCTCCTACAATGAGCAGTTCTTC. This gives the protein CASSLAQVSYNEQFF.

A single count supports this clonotype. This chain links TRBV20-1 with TRBJ1-2; no firm D call. The CDR3 runs to 13 residues. The germline gives CDR1 DFQATT, CDR2 SNEGSKA (reference sequence). Trimming shortened V by 6 bases and J by 1 base, and 12 bases separated the two germline ends. CDR3 bases: TGCAGTGCCTTGGAGGTGATTAACTATGGCTACACCTTC. Protein: CSALEVINYGYTF.

This clonotype was counted a few times. This chain uses TRBV28 with TRBJ2-7; 7 bases are a match to TRBD1. Germline V gene lookup returns CDR1 MDHEN and CDR2 SYDVKM. There are 16 residues in the CDR3. J gave up 2 bases and V 4 bases, and 11 bases lay outside the gene matches. The DNA for the CDR3 is TGTGCCAGCAGTTCGCCGAGAAAAGGGACAGCCTACGAGCAGTACTTC. It codes for CASSSPRKGTAYEQYF. The entire variable domain, with the rest obtained from reference TRBV28 and TRBJ2-7, is as follows: DVKVTQSSRYLVKRTGEKVFLECVQDMDHENMFWYRQDPGLGLRLIYFSYDVKMKEKGDIPEGYSVSREKKERFSLILESASTNQTSMYLCASSSPRKGTAYEQYFGPGTRLTVT.

This chain's CDR3 is CASSAYGSPYEQYF. CDR3 coding DNA: TGTGCCAGCAGTGCTTATGGGTCACCTTACGAGCAGTACTTC. J is TRBJ2-5 and V is TRBV6-2 or TRBV6-3; D uncertain. The J call could be wrong; TRBJ2-7 is a better fit for the DNA end. Germline CDR1 MNHEY, CDR2 SVGEGT. CDR3 length: 14 amino acids.

The rearrangement uses TRBV7-3 and TRBJ1-2, with 8 bases fitting TRBD1. Germline assignment: CDR1 SGHTA and CDR2 FQGTGA. V shed 5 bases and J 4 bases; nucleotides not matched to a gene: 9. The CDR3 sequence is 15 residues long. The CDR3 is CASSPGGQGSYGYTF. Written as DNA, the CDR3 is TGTGCCAGCAGCCCTGGCGGACAGGGATCCTATGGCTACACCTTC. Together with reference TRBV7-3 and TRBJ1-2, the CDR3 gives the full variable domain: GAGVSQTPSNKVTEKGKYVELRCDPISGHTALYWYRQSLGQGPEFLIYFQGTGAADDSGLPNDRFFAVRPEGSVSTLKIQRTERGDSAVYLCASSPGGQGSYGYTFGSGTRLTVV.

The genes are TRBV7-9 and TRBJ1-4; 9 nucleotides align to TRBD1. The germline V gene encodes CDR1 SEHNR and CDR2 FQNEAQ (reference sequence). This CDR3 is 15 amino acids long. The V gene end was trimmed by 6 bases and the J gene end by 8 bases; junction bases not matched to a gene: 10. CDR3 protein: CASRPDTGGREKLFF. The CDR3 coding sequence is TGTGCCAGCAGGCCGGATACAGGGGGCAGAGAAAAACTGTTTTTT.